This TCR beta chain was recorded in a study of blood T cell repertoires in COVID-19. Study details: There were acute and convalescent COVID-19 samples, and they came from the United States, Italy and Spain.

The CDR3 is made up of 12 amino acids. V lost 11 bases to trimming and J lost 4 bases; unmatched junction nucleotides: 6. Germline CDR1 and CDR2: SEHNR and FQNEAQ (reference sequence). Original handling: Estimated nucleated cell counts came from reference gene primer amplification. Sequenced by immunoSEQ multiplex PCR; TCRdb stores in-frame clones only, minus some. V and J calls and clone size are as listed in that table; D and trimming were resolved from the DNA. The data contain 95,000 to 100,000 clones, around 87% of them singletons. V gene TRBV7-9 combines with J gene TRBJ1-1; 8 bases agree with TRBD1. The TCR sequence derives from a woman in her twenties or thirties with acute or convalescent COVID-19. The sequencing sample was made of peripheral blood. This CDR3 is CASQGARTEAFF. In nucleotides, the CDR3 is TGTGCCTCCCAGGGGGCGCGCACTGAAGCTTTCTTT.